This TCR beta chain was retrieved from a study of radiation and T cells in renal cell carcinoma. Whole-study context: Nephrectomy followed 15 Gy stereotactic body radiation by 4 weeks.

TCRdb keeps only in-frame clones here, not all; method: immunoSEQ multiplex PCR. The table lists about 88,000 clones, 65% to 90% of them singletons. The time point is: baseline pretreatment blood. Treatment specified: 15 Gy SBRT to primary tumor, nephrectomy 4 weeks later. The receptor was isolated from a man aged 50 to 60 with renal cell carcinoma. The sequences come from blood, collected from a patient whose treatment included radiotherapy and nephrectomy.

This chain's CDR3 is CASSLDGAGQETQYF. The CDR3 nucleotides are TGTGCCAGCAGCTTAGACGGAGCGGGGCAAGAGACCCAGTACTTC. The V and J genes are TRBV7-6 and TRBJ2-5; the match to TRBD2 covers 7 bases. Looked up from germline, CDR1 is SGHVS and CDR2 is FNYEAQ. The CDR3 contains 15 residues. The V gene end was trimmed by 1 base and the J gene end by 2 bases; junction bases not matched to a gene: 4.